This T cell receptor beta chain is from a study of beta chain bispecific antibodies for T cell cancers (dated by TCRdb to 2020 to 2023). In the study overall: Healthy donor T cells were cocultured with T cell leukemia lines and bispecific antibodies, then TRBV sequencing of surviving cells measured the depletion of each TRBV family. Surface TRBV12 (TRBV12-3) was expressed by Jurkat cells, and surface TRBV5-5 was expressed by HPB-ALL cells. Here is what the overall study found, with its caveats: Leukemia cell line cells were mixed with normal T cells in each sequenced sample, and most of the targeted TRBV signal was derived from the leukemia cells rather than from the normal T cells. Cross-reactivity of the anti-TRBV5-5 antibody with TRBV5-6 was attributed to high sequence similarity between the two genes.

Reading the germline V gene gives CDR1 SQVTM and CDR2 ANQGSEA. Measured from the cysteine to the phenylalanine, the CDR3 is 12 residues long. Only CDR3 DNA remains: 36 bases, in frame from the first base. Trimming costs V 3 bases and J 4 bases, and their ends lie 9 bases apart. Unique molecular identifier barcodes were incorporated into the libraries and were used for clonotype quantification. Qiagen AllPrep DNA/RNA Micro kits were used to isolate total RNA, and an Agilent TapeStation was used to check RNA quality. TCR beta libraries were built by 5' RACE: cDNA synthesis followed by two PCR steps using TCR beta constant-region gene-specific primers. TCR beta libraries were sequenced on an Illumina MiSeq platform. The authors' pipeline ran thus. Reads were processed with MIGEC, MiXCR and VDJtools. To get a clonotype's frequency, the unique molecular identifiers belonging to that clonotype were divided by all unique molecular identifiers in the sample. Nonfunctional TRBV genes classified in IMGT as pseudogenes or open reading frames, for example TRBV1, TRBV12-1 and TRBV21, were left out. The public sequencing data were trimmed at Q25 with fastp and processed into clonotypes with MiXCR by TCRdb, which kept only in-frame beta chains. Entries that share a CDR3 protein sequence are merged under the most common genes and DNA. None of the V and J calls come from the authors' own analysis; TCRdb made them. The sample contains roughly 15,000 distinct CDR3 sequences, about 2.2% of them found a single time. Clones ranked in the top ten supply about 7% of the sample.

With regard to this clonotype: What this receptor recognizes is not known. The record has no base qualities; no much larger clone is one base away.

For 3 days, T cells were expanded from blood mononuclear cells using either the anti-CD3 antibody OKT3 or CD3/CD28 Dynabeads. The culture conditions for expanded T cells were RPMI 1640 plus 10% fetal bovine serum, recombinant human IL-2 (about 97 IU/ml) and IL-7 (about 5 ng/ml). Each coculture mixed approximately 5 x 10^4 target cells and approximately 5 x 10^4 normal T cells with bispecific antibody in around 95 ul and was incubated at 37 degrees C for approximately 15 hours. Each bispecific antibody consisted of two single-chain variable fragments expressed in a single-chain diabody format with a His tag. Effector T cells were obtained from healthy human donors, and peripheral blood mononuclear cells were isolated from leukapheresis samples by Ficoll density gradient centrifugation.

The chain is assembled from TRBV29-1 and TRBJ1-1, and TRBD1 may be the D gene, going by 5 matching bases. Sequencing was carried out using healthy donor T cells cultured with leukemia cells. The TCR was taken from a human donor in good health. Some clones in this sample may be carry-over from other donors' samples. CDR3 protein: CSVEAGATEAFF. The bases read TGCAGCGTTGAGGCTGGGGCCACTGAAGCTTTCTTT.